This TCR beta chain was identified during a study of identical twins. General study findings and limits: Weaker excess twin sharing was seen among beta out-of-frame sequences.

TCRdb re-called the 5' RACE reads through MiXCR, storing one row per CDR3 protein. The profile shows roughly 750,000 distinct CDR3 sequences, 21% of them singletons. This clonotype was recorded a few times. Its antigen is undetermined. CDR3 size: 11 residues. Germline V gives CDR1 SNHLY, CDR2 FYNNEI. Trimming took 2 bases from V and 4 from J, leaving 3 bases between them. This sample was shared with a second study, whose subject was T cells expressing NK-cell markers. That paper adds: NKG2C+ dominant clonotype frequencies in 6 or 7 donors were roughly 1.0-7.5% of CD8+ T cells.

This sequence joins TRBV2 and TRBJ2-7; D unclear. The clonotype comes from a woman between 18 and 29 years old in good health. The specimen sequenced was PBMCs. CDR3 nucleotide sequence: TGTGCCAGCAGTGAATGGTACGAGCAGTACTTC. Translated, it gives CASSEWYEQYF.